This T cell receptor (beta chain) was sequenced for a study of memory CD4+ T cells and cytomegalovirus serostatus (dated 2019 in TCRdb). In the study overall: The cohort included roughly 35 healthy adults from Belgium, of whom 9 were CMV seropositive and approximately 24 were CMV seronegative. The study sequenced CD4+ memory TCRbeta repertoires of a Belgian cohort with known cytomegalovirus serostatus to replicate a published TCR-based CMV serostatus classifier. Study-wide findings and limitations: For predicting CMV serostatus, the median bootstrapped AUC was 0.95 using the original framework and about 0.9 using a US-trained random forest. On the Belgian cohort, the classifier based on the original framework reached a median bootstrapped AUC of approximately 0.95, with a 95% CI of 0.76-1.00. Among the 160 or so previously reported CMV-associated TCRbeta sequences, some 69 showed up in the CD4+ memory repertoires, with each one found in between one and five individuals. Only CD4+CD45RO+ memory cells were sequenced, unlike the original study, which covered naive and memory CD4+ and CD8+ populations. The results were interpreted as suggesting that the CMV-associated TCR signature is largely present in the CD4+ memory repertoire.

Genomic DNA was extracted from sorted cells with the Quick-DNA Microprep Kit. Amplification of TCRbeta DNA was done with the immunoSEQ hsTCRbeta kit, following the protocol from the manufacturer. TCRbeta libraries were sequenced on an Illumina MiSeq instrument. Regarding the original processing steps: Once out-of-frame sequences had been removed, more than 2 million distinct TCRbeta sequences were left, which works out to an average of about 66,813 per individual. Two values were used to score each individual: the count of over 150 previously reported CMV-associated TCRbeta sequences and the total count of productive distinct TCRbeta sequences. A beta-binomial model was reimplemented in Python, and scikit-learn random forests with default parameters were trained on US cohort data. Classifier performance on the Belgian cohort was summarized as median AUC with percentile confidence intervals over 10,000 bootstrap iterations. TCRdb provides this immuneACCESS table in a form limited to in-frame rearrangements. Some clones are lacking; in checked studies, under half of them reflect an unresolved V gene, and why the rest are absent is not known. That table is the source of V, J and clone size, and D and trimming were worked out from the DNA. Here the sample has 38,000 or so clones; roughly 83% occur a single time. Of the sample, approximately 0.8% is held by the ten largest clones.

A FACSAria II was used to sort memory CD4+ T cells, defined as single viable CD3+CD4+CD8-CD45RO+ cells. CMV serostatus was determined using a Roche Elecsys assay that detects serum IgG against CMV pp150, pp28, p38 and p52. Once the samples were thawed, total CD4+ T cells were enriched through positive selection using CD4 magnetic microbeads. The samples came from a different study that was designed specifically to examine the CD4+ T cell memory repertoire. Following standard operating procedures, peripheral blood mononuclear cells were isolated and cryopreserved, while serum was kept at -80 degrees C. Staining used CD3-PerCP (BW264/56), CD4-APC (RPA-T4), CD45RO-PE (UCHT1) and CD8-Pacific Orange (3B5) antibodies, with Sytox blue excluding non-viable cells. The CDR3, cysteine through phenylalanine, is 15 amino acids long. Just the 45-base CDR3 DNA is kept, in frame starting at base 1. The germline V gene gives CDR1 as MNHNS and CDR2 as SASEGT.

This clone was observed once. The antigen it recognizes is unknown. The junction differs from germline at one of its ends, possibly a read error. The sequence links TRBV6-1 to TRBJ2-7; 8 bases in the junction line up with TRBD2. Sequencing was done on a sample of memory CD4+ T cells from blood. The source of this sequence is an adult in good health and CMV-seronegative. CDR3 sequence: CASSPGGLGSYEQYF. The DNA sequence is as follows: TGTGCCAGCAGTCCGGGGGGGTTGGGCTCCTACGAGCAGTACTTT.